This T cell receptor (beta chain) was recorded in a study of circulating and synovial CD4+ cells in juvenile arthritis. Sequenced by immunoSEQ multiplex PCR; TCRdb stores in-frame clones only, minus some. The sample has around 32,000 clones, 93% seen once. The CDR3 has 13 residues. The germline gives CDR1 MNHEY, CDR2 SMNVEV (reference sequence). The V gene lost 0 bases and the J gene lost 4 bases, with 4 bases spanning the gap. The study's findings and limits: Bulk blood CD4 repertoires were more diverse than these. Deeper sequencing increased measured overlap with synovial clonotypes. Compared with bulk blood, circulating pathogenic-like lymphocytes shared substantially more CDR3 sequences with synovial T cells. CPL and bulk CD4 samples differed at least tenfold in T cell genomes.

Notes on this clone: Antigen unknown.

The origin of this receptor is a human donor with juvenile idiopathic arthritis. Sequencing was performed on CD4+ T cells from blood. The genes are TRBV27 and TRBJ1-3; D is unresolved. CDR3 sequence: CASSLSVGNTIYF. For the CDR3, the DNA is TGTGCCAGCAGTTTATCTGTAGGAAACACCATATATTTT.